The 29 T cell receptor beta chains in this list originate from one sample, sequenced in a study of T cells after yellow fever vaccination. TCRdb recomputed calls from the 5' RACE reads with MiXCR, one row per CDR3 protein. The sample consists of approximately 250,000 distinct CDR3 sequences, roughly 4.8% of them appearing once. Sequencing was performed on CD4+ T cells sorted from PBMCs, taken on the day of the yellow fever booster vaccination. These receptors all stem from a man aged 18 to 30 who received the YFV17D yellow fever vaccine.

There are a few counts of this clonotype. This chain connects TRBV25-1 to TRBJ2-2, with 10 positions matching TRBD1. Germline CDR1 MGHDK, CDR2 SYGVNS. This CDR3 comprises 15 residues. V trimming: 2 bases; J trimming: 5 bases; junction bases outside the gene matches: 2. CDR3 DNA sequence: TGTGCCAGCAGTGAAGCGGGACAGGGGACCGGGGAGCTGTTTTTT. This codes for CASSEAGQGTGELFF.

This clonotype was seen more than once but under ten times. Here the CDR3 reads CASSLGTGSAFF. CDR3 DNA: TGTGCCAGCAGCTTGGGGACAGGGAGCGCTTTCTTT. The rearrangement joins TRBV5-4 to TRBJ1-1; TRBD1 agrees at 8 bases. V lost 0 bases and J lost 11; bases outside the gene matches: 3. Germline V gene data show CDR1 as SGHNT and CDR2 as YYREEE (reference sequence). The CDR3 consists of 12 residues.

In this sample, this clonotype turned up many times. The V call is TRBV20-1, the J call TRBJ2-5; D may be TRBD2 (6 bases). V lost 0 bases and J lost 9, with 20 bases in between. CDR1 is DFQATT, CDR2 SNEGSKA, per germline (reference sequence). The length of the CDR3 is 15 residues. The CDR3 here is CSAREVLGGLVSQYF. The CDR3, as DNA: TGCAGTGCTAGAGAAGTGTTGGGGGGACTTGTGTCCCAGTACTTC.

DNA for the CDR3: TGCGCCAGCAGCCAAGGGGTTCGAGGGAAACAATCCCCATGGAATTCACCCCTCCACTTT. It is translated as CASSQGVRGKQSPWNSPLHF. This sequence joins TRBV4-3 and TRBJ1-6; D is unclear. Germline CDR1 and CDR2: LGHNA and YSLEER. This CDR3 region has 20 residues. The germline V and J ends were trimmed by 1 base and 7 bases, with 26 bases remaining between them.

Many counts were recorded for this clonotype. The V and J genes are TRBV4-1 and TRBJ2-5; D remains unclear. The germline V and J ends were trimmed by 2 bases and 4 bases, with 8 bases remaining between them. Germline V gene data show CDR1 as MGHRA and CDR2 as YSYEKL. The CDR3 extends over 13 amino acids. The DNA of the CDR3 is TGCGCCAGCAGCCAAAAACCGATAGAGACCCAGTACTTC. Amino acids: CASSQKPIETQYF.

Many counts were recorded for this clonotype. The rearrangement uses TRBV7-2 and TRBJ2-3; possibly TRBD2 for D (6 bases). The germline CDR1 and CDR2 sequences are SGHTA and FQGNSA. V lost 6 bases and J 0 bases, leaving 16 bases between the germline ends. CDR3 length: 16 amino acids. This CDR3 is CASRDMGGPSTDTQYF. In nucleotides, the CDR3 is TGTGCCAGCAGGGACATGGGGGGACCCAGCACAGATACGCAGTATTTT.

This clonotype showed up many times. V usage is TRBV7-6 and J usage is TRBJ1-1, with D uncertain. The V gene's germline CDR1 is SGHVS and CDR2 FNYEAQ. This CDR3 contains 14 residues. The germline V and J ends were trimmed by 5 bases and 2 bases, with 12 bases remaining between them. In DNA, the CDR3 is TGTGCCAGCAGCCTACGACCGCTCAACACTGAAGCTTTCTTT. This translates into CASSLRPLNTEAFF.

This clonotype was recorded many times. This chain connects TRBV5-1 to TRBJ1-5; D is undetermined. This CDR3 has 14 amino acids. Germline V gene sequence: CDR1 SGHRS, CDR2 YFSETQ. Trimming pared 0 bases from V and 5 bases from J, leaving 9 bases between. This CDR3 reads CASSLVGLDQPQHF. Here the CDR3 DNA reads TGCGCCAGCAGCTTGGTGGGATTGGATCAGCCCCAGCATTTT.

The chain links TRBV7-2 to TRBJ1-3; a weak D match, TRBD1 (6 bases). The germline V and J ends were trimmed by 5 bases and 5 bases, with 13 bases remaining between them. The CDR3 runs 14 residues. CDR1 is SGHTA, CDR2 FQGNSA, per germline. The CDR3 spells CASSPPGVRNTIYF. The CDR3 nucleotides are TGTGCCAGCAGCCCTCCAGGGGTGAGAAACACCATATATTTT.

The rearrangement uses TRBV3-1 and TRBJ1-1; 7 bases align to TRBD1. The CDR3 sequence is 17 residues long. The junction had 16 bases not matched to a gene; V was cut back by 6 bases and J by 3 bases. CDR1 is LGHDT, CDR2 YNNKEL, per germline (reference sequence). CDR3 sequence reads: CASRPKEPQGRDTEAFF. CDR3 DNA: TGTGCCAGCAGACCAAAGGAACCACAGGGGCGGGACACTGAAGCTTTCTTT.

This clonotype was observed a handful of times. This chain links TRBV7-2 with TRBJ1-2, with 8 bases aligning to TRBD1. Germline V gives CDR1 SGHTA, CDR2 FQGNSA. The CDR3 is 14 residues long. With 4 bases clipped from V and 3 bases from J, the junction kept 4 bases outside the gene matches. CDR3 nucleotide sequence: TGTGCCAGCAGCTCGCGACAGGGGTACTATGGCTACACCTTC. Its protein product is CASSSRQGYYGYTF.

The chain employs TRBV7-2 and TRBJ1-1, with D perhaps matching TRBD1 (6 bases). CDR1 and CDR2 (germline): SGHTA, FQGNSA. V lost 5 bases to trimming and J lost 5 bases, with 15 bases between them. The CDR3 is 14 residues long. The CDR3 protein is CASSPHGQPTEAFF. CDR3 nucleotides: TGTGCCAGCAGCCCGCACGGACAGCCGACTGAAGCTTTCTTT. Using reference TRBV7-2 and TRBJ1-1 for the parts outside the CDR3, the full variable domain is GAGVSQSPSNKVTEKGKDVELRCDPISGHTALYWYRQSLGQGLEFLIYFQGNSAPDKSGLPSDRFSAERTGGSVSTLTIQRTQQEDSAVYLCASSPHGQPTEAFFGQGTRLTVV.

This clonotype was seen only a few times. The chain carries TRBV7-2 and TRBJ2-7, with a weak D call TRBD2 (5 bases). Per germline, CDR1 SGHTA and CDR2 FQGNSA. V was cut by 3 bases and J by 4 bases, with 13 bases left in between. The CDR3 is made up of 14 amino acids. The CDR3 bases are TGTGCCAGCAGCTTTTCACCGGGGTTTTACGAGCAGTACTTC. Its translation: CASSFSPGFYEQYF.

This clonotype has at least ten counts. The genes are TRBV25-1 and TRBJ2-7; D uncertain. The V gene lost 4 bases and the J gene lost 5 bases, with 6 bases spanning the gap. This CDR3 has 11 residues. Germline loops: CDR1 MGHDK, CDR2 SYGVNS. This chain's CDR3 is CASSGWDEQYF. The CDR3 DNA is TGTGCCAGCAGTGGTTGGGACGAGCAGTACTTC.

The table lists this clonotype with many counts. V usage is TRBV27 and J usage is TRBJ2-3; 9 nucleotides align to TRBD2. Trimming removed 8 bases from V and 4 bases from J; junction bases left unmatched: 10. Germline loops: CDR1 MNHEY, CDR2 SMNVEV (reference sequence). The CDR3 has 15 amino acids. In DNA form, the CDR3 reads TGTGCCAGCTCCAAAGACCAGCGGGGGGCAGATACGCAGTATTTT. The encoded protein is CASSKDQRGADTQYF.

This clonotype occurred many times. V and J are TRBV5-6 and TRBJ2-5; D gene unclear. The germline V gene has CDR1 SGHDT and CDR2 YYEEEE. V lost 7 bases and J lost 2, with 9 bases in between. There are 12 residues in the CDR3. CDR3 amino acids: CASAGFQETQYF. CDR3 coding DNA: TGTGCCAGCGCCGGGTTTCAAGAGACCCAGTACTTC. Full variable domain (rest looked up from reference TRBV5-6 and TRBJ2-5): DAGVTQSPTHLIKTRGQQVTLRCSPKSGHDTVSWYQQALGQGPQFIFQYYEEEERQRGNFPDRFSGHQFPNYSSELNVNALLLGDSALYLCASAGFQETQYFGPGTRLLVL.

V gene TRBV12-3 or TRBV12-4 combines with J gene TRBJ1-5; TRBD1 matches at 7 bases. Trimming removed 10 bases from V and 2 bases from J; junction bases left unmatched: 5. This CDR3 contains 13 residues. The CDR3 is CATRGQGNQPQHF. As DNA, the CDR3 is TGTGCCACCCGTGGACAGGGCAATCAGCCCCAGCATTTT.

The V call is TRBV20-1, the J call TRBJ2-5, with TRBD2 identical over 10 bases. The V and J ends lost 0 bases and 3 bases, in that order; junction bases with no gene match: 1. The germline V gene has CDR1 DFQATT and CDR2 SNEGSKA (reference sequence). This CDR3 has 14 amino acids. This CDR3 reads CSARDGLAEETQYF. In DNA form, the CDR3 reads TGCAGTGCTAGAGATGGACTAGCGGAAGAGACCCAGTACTTC.

The CDR3 DNA reads as TGTGCCAGCAGCGTACAGGGCGGAGAGACCCAGTACTTC. Protein sequence: CASSVQGGETQYF. The chain recombines TRBV5-4 with TRBJ2-5; D is perhaps TRBD1 (6 bases). Germline CDR1 is SGHNT and CDR2 is YYREEE (reference sequence). The CDR3 extends over 13 amino acids. The germline V and J ends were trimmed by 4 bases and 4 bases, with 11 bases remaining between them.

This clonotype was seen a handful of times. This rearrangement joins TRBV6-2 or TRBV6-3 to TRBJ2-1; 9 positions match TRBD1. V gave up 4 bases and J gave up 5 bases; unmatched junction bases: 0. Per germline, CDR1 MNHEY and CDR2 SVGEGT. The CDR3 runs to 13 residues. CDR3 loop: CASSWTGDNEQFF. The CDR3 DNA reads TGTGCCAGCAGTTGGACAGGGGACAATGAGCAGTTCTTC.

Many counts were recorded for this clonotype. The CDR3 here is CSVAVRKRDTQYF. CDR3 DNA: TGCAGCGTTGCGGTAAGAAAAAGGGATACGCAGTATTTT. This chain links TRBV29-1 with TRBJ2-3, with no clear D. Trimming removed 4 bases from V and 6 bases from J, with 14 bases in between. The germline CDR1 and CDR2 sequences are SQVTM and ANQGSEA. CDR3 size: 13 residues.

In its sample, this clonotype was seen a few times. This chain links TRBV20-1 with TRBJ2-7, with 7 bases fitting TRBD1. After removal of 3 bases from V and 0 bases from J, the junction contained 8 bases not matched to a gene. Germline assignment: CDR1 DFQATT and CDR2 SNEGSKA (reference sequence). The CDR3 consists of 15 residues. The CDR3 here is CSARDPGQFSYEQYF. Here the CDR3 DNA reads TGCAGTGCTAGGGATCCGGGACAGTTCTCCTACGAGCAGTACTTC.

J is TRBJ2-3 and V is TRBV7-2, with 10 positions matching TRBD2. This CDR3 comprises 14 residues. V lost 1 base and J lost 10; bases outside the gene matches: 5. Germline V gene lookup returns CDR1 SGHTA and CDR2 FQGNSA. The CDR3 sequence is CASSLEATSGAQYF. The CDR3 DNA follows: TGTGCCAGCAGCTTAGAGGCTACTAGCGGGGCGCAGTATTTT.

This clonotype was observed a few times. V and J are TRBV10-3 and TRBJ2-1; 8 nucleotides line up with TRBD1. V lost 9 bases and J lost 8; bases outside the gene matches: 9. CDR3 length: 13 residues. Germline CDR1 reads ENHRY; CDR2 reads SYGVKD. Here the CDR3 reads CAMSYGGQDEQFF. CDR3 coding DNA: TGTGCCATGTCCTACGGGGGACAGGATGAGCAGTTCTTC.

The V gene is TRBV11-2, the J gene TRBJ2-5; unclear D gene. The CDR3 spans 13 residues. The germline V gene has CDR1 SGHAT and CDR2 FQNNGV. V lost 3 bases, J lost 3 bases, and 8 bases lay in between. CDR3 amino acids: CASSLGIEETQYF. DNA of the CDR3: TGTGCCAGCAGCTTGGGCATTGAAGAGACCCAGTACTTC.

This clonotype was seen only a few times. This chain joins TRBV5-1 and TRBJ2-6; D ambiguous. CDR1 and CDR2 (germline): SGHRS, YFSETQ. This CDR3 is built from 14 residues. V lost 7 bases to trimming and J lost 0 bases, with 8 bases between them. The chain's CDR3 is CASGPFSGANVLTF. CDR3 coding DNA: TGCGCCAGCGGGCCCTTCTCTGGGGCCAACGTCCTGACTTTC.

V gene TRBV5-3 combines with J gene TRBJ2-6; D is unclear. TRBV5-3 is reported as an ORF; its role is uncertain. The V gene lost 5 bases and the J gene lost 4 bases, with 7 bases spanning the gap. The CDR3 length is 13 residues. As DNA, the CDR3 is TGTGCCAGAAGGAGATCGGGGGCCAACGTCCTGACTTTC. Protein sequence: CARRRSGANVLTF.

The J gene is TRBJ1-2, the V gene TRBV23-1; weak D call: TRBD1 (6 bases). TRBV23-1 has ORF status, its function being uncertain. The CDR3 spans 16 residues. With 0 bases removed from V and 4 bases from J, the gap between germline ends came to 15 bases. CDR3: CASSQSEKGHPYGYTF. CDR3 DNA sequence: TGCGCCAGCAGTCAATCGGAGAAGGGACACCCCTATGGCTACACCTTC.

This clonotype has ten or more counts. The rearrangement uses TRBV5-1 and TRBJ2-1; TRBD2 aligns across 9 bases. J gave up 8 bases and V 5 bases, and 17 bases lay outside the gene matches. CDR1 is SGHRS and CDR2 is YFSETQ in the germline V gene. This CDR3 contains 17 residues. CDR3 DNA: TGCGCCAGCAGTCGGGCGGGTAGCGGGGGTATATTAGATGAGCAGTTCTTC. This translates into CASSRAGSGGILDEQFF.